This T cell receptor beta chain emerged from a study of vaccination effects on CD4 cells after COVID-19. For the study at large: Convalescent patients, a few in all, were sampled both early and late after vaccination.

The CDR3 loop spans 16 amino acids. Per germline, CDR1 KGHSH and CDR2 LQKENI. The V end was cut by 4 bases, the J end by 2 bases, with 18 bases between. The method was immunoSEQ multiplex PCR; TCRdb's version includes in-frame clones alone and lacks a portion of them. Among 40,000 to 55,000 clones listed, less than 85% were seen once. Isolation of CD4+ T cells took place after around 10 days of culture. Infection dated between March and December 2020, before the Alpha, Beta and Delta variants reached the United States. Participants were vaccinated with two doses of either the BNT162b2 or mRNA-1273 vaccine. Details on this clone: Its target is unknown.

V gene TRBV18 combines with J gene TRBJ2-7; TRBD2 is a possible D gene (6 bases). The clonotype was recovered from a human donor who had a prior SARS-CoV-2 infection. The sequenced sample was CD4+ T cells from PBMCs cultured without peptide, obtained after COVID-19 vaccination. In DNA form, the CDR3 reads TGTGCCAGCTCACGGGGAGGCGGGCCCACAACCTACGAGCAGTACTTC. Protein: CASSRGGGPTTYEQYF.